This TCR beta chain stems from a study of T cell responses to AZD1222 COVID-19 vaccine. Whole-study results and caveats: Mostly white British, mostly female donors; authors suggested clonal diversity may be underestimated.

Turning to this clone: Its cognate antigen is unknown.

Profiled with immunoSEQ multiplex PCR; TCRdb holds only in-frame clones, not every one. The repertoire holds about 180,000 clones, with about 86% as singletons. Germline V gene lookup returns CDR1 SGHRS and CDR2 YFSETQ. Trimming stripped 0 bases from V and 0 bases from J, with 10 bases between. The CDR3 loop spans 16 amino acids. The sequence was obtained from an adult in good health. Source: peripheral blood, taken on day 0 of AZD1222 vaccination. The chain employs TRBV5-1 and TRBJ1-5; D call uncertain. The CDR3, as DNA: TGCGCCAGCAGCTTGGTGCCAGAAGATAGCAATCAGCCCCAGCATTTT. Its protein is CASSLVPEDSNQPQHF.